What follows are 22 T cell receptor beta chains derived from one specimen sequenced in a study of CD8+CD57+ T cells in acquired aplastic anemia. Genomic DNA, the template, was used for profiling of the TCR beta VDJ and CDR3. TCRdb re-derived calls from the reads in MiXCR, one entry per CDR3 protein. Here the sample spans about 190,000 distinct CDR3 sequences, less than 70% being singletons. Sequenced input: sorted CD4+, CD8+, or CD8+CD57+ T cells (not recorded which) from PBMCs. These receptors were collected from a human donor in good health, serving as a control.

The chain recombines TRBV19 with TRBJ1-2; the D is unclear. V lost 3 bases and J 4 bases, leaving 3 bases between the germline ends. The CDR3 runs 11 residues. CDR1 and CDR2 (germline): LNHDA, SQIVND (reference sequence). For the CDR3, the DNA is TGTGCCAGTAGTATGGGCTATGGCTACACCTTC. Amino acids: CASSMGYGYTF.

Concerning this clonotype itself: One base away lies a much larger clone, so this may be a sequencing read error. The CDR3 DNA follows: TGCAGTGCTAGAGTCCGGGACAGGGGCAACTATGGCTACACCTTC. Protein: CSARVRDRGNYGYTF. V usage is TRBV20-1 and J usage is TRBJ1-2; 10 nucleotides match TRBD1. The CDR3 is 15 amino acids. V was pared by 1 base and J by 2 bases, with 4 bases of the junction left unmatched. Germline V lookup: CDR1 DFQATT, CDR2 SNEGSKA (reference sequence).

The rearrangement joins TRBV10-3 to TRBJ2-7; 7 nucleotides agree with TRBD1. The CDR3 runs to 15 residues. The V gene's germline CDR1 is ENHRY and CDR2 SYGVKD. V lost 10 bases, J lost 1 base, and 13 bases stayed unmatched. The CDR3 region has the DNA TGTGCCACAGGGGAAATTAACAGGGGTTCCTACGAGCAGTACTTC. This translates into CATGEINRGSYEQYF.

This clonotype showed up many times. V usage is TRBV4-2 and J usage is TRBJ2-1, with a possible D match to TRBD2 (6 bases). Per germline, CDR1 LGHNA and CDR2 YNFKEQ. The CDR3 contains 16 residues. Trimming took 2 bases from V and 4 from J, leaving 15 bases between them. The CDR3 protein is CASSQNPGLPYNEQFF. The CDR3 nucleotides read TGTGCCAGCAGCCAAAACCCGGGACTTCCATACAATGAGCAGTTCTTC.

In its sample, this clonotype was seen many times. CDR3: CASSSDIVYGYTF. The CDR3 nucleotides read TGTGCCAGCAGTTCCGACATAGTCTATGGCTACACCTTC. This chain links TRBV6-2 or TRBV6-3 with TRBJ1-2; D is unresolved. CDR1 is MNHEY and CDR2 is SVGEGT in the germline V gene. V lost 4 bases, J lost 4 bases, and 10 bases lay in between. The CDR3 runs 13 residues.

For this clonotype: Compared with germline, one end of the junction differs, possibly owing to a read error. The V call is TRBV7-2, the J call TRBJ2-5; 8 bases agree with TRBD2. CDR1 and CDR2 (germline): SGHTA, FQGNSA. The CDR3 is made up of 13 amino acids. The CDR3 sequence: CASSYSGDYEQHF. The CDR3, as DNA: TGTGCCAGCAGCTATAGCGGGGACTACGAGCAGCACTTC.

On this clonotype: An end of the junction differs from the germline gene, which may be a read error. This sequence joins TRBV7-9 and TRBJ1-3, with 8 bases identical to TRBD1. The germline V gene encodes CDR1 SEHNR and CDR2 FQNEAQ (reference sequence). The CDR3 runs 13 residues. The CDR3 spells CASYGDRGNTIYF. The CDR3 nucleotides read TGCGCCAGCTACGGGGACAGGGGAAACACCATATATTTT.

CDR3 nucleotides: TGCGCCAGCAGCCGACAGACAGGGGCCTACGAGCAGTACTTC. Its translation: CASSRQTGAYEQYF. V gene TRBV10-2 combines with J gene TRBJ2-7; 8 positions agree with TRBD1. This CDR3 spans 14 amino acids. Germline V gene sequence: CDR1 WSHSY, CDR2 SAAADI. The V segment lost 6 bases and the J segment 2 bases; nucleotides outside the gene matches: 6.

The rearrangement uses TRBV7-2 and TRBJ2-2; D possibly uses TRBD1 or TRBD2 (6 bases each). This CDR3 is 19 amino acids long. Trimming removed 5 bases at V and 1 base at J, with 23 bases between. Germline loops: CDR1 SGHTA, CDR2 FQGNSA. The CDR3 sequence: CASSPGATWGLLNTGELFF. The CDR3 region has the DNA TGTGCCAGCAGCCCAGGGGCTACTTGGGGACTCCTGAACACCGGGGAGCTGTTTTTT.

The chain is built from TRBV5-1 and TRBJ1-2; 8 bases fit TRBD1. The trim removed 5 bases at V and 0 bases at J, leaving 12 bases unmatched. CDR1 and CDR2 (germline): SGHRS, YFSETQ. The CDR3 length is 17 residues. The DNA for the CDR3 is TGCGCCAGCAGTAACAGGGGGAACACTGAAGCTAACTATGGCTACACCTTC. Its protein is CASSNRGNTEANYGYTF.

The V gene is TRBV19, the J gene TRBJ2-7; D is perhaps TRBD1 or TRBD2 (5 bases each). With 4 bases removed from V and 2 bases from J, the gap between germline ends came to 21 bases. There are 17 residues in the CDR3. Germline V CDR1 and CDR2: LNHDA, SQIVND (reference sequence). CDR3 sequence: CASSTPIGAGQAYEQYF. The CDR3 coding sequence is TGTGCCAGTAGTACCCCTATCGGGGCAGGGCAAGCCTACGAGCAGTACTTC.

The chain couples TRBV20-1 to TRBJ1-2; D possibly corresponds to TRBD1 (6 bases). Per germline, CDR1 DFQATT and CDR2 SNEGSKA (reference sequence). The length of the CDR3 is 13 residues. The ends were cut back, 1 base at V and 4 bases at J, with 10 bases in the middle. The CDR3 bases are TGCAGTGCTAGAGGGGGGGGCGCCTATGGCTACACCTTC. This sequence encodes CSARGGGAYGYTF.

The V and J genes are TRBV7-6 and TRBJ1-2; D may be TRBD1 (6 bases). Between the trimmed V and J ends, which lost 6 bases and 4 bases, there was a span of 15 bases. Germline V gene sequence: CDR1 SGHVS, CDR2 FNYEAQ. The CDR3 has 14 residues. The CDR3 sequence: CASSNRGAPYGYTF. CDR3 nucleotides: TGTGCCAGCAGTAACCGGGGGGCTCCCTATGGCTACACCTTC.

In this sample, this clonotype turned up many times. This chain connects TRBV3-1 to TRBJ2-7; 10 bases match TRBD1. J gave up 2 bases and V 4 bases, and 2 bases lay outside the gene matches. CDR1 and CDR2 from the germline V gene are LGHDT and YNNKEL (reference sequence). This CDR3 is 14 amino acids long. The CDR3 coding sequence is TGTGCCAGCAGCCGACAGGGGGCAGCCTACGAGCAGTACTTC. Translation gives CASSRQGAAYEQYF.

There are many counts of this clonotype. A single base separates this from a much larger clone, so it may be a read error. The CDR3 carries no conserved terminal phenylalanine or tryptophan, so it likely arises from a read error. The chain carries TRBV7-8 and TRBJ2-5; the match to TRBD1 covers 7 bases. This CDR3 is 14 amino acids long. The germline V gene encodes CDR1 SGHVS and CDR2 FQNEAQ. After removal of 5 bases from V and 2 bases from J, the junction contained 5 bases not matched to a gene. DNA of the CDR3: TGTGCCAGCAGCCCAGGCAGGGGGCAAGAGACCCAGTACCTC. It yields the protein CASSPGRGQETQYL.

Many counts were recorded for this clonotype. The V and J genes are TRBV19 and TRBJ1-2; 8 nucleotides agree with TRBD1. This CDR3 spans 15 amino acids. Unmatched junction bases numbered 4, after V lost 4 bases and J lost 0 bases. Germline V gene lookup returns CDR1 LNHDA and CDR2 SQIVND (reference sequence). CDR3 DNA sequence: TGTGCCAGTAGTACCGGACAGGGCTCTAACTATGGCTACACCTTC. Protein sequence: CASSTGQGSNYGYTF.

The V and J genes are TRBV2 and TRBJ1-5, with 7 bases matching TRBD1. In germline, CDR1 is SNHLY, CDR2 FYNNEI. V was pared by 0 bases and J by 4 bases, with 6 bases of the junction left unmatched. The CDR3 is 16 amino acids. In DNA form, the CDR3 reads TGTGCCAGCAGTGAAGCACAGATACAGGGGAATCAGCCCCAGCATTTT. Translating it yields CASSEAQIQGNQPQHF.

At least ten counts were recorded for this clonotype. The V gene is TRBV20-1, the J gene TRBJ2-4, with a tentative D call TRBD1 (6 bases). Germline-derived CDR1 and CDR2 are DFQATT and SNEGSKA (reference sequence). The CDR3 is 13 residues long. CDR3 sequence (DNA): TGCAGCAAAAGGGGGTCGGCCAAAAACATTCAGTACTTC. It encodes CSKRGSAKNIQYF.

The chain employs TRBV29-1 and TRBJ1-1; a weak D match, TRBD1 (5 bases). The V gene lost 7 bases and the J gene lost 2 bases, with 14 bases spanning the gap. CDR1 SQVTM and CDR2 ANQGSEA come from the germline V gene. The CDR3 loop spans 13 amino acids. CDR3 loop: CSARWGHNTEAFF. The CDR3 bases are TGCAGCGCACGGTGGGGCCATAACACTGAAGCTTTCTTT.

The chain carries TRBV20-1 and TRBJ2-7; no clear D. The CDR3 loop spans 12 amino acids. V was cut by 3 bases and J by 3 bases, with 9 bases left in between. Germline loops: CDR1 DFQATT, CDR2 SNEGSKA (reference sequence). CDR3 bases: TGCAGTGCTAGCCCACGGAGCTACGAGCAGTACTTC. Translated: CSASPRSYEQYF.

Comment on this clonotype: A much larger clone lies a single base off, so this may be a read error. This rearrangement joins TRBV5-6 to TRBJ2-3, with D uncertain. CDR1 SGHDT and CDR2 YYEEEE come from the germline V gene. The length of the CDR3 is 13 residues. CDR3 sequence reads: CANSYPLTNTQYF. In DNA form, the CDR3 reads TGTGCCAACAGCTACCCCCTGACAAATACGCAGTATTTT.

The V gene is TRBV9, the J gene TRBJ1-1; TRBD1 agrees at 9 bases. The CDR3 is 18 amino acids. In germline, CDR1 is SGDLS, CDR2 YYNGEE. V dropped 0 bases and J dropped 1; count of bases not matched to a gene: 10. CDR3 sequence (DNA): TGTGCCAGCAGCGTAGGGCCCTTAACGGGACAGGGGAACACTGAAGCTTTCTTT. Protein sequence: CASSVGPLTGQGNTEAFF.